The 2 T cell receptor beta chains given below trace back to one sample, sequenced in a study of shared clonotypes between healthy human individuals. Using immunoSEQ multiplex PCR, the repertoire was profiled, and TCRdb retains in-frame clones only, with some absent. The data hold under 650,000 clones, with about 95% observed a single time. The source material was naive CD4+ T cells sorted from blood. Subset here: CD45RA+ positively selected. These receptor sequences come from a woman aged 25 to 39 in good health.

Remarks on this clone: This CDR3 is also generated by other DNA sequences in the sample. The chain has TRBV14 and TRBJ1-2; D is undetermined. This CDR3 is 14 amino acids long. Trimming removed 0 bases from V and 2 bases from J, with 7 bases in between. The germline gives CDR1 SGHDN, CDR2 FVKESK. CDR3 loop: CASSQDAGNYGYTF. CDR3 nucleotide sequence: TGTGCCAGCAGCCAAGATGCGGGGAACTATGGCTACACCTTC. Full variable domain (remainder filled in from reference TRBV14 and TRBJ1-2): EAGVTQFPSHSVIEKGQTVTLRCDPISGHDNLYWYRRVMGKEIKFLLHFVKESKQDESGMPNNRFLAERTGGTYSTLKVQPAELEDSGVYFCASSQDAGNYGYTFGSGTRLTVV.

The DNA for the CDR3 is TGTGCCAGCAGTTTAACAGGAGCCGAAGAGACCCAGTACTTC. It translates to CASSLTGAEETQYF. The chain employs TRBV28 and TRBJ2-5; D perhaps matches TRBD1 (5 bases). V was pared by 2 bases and J by 3 bases, with 10 bases between. This CDR3 spans 14 amino acids. Germline assignment: CDR1 MDHEN and CDR2 SYDVKM.